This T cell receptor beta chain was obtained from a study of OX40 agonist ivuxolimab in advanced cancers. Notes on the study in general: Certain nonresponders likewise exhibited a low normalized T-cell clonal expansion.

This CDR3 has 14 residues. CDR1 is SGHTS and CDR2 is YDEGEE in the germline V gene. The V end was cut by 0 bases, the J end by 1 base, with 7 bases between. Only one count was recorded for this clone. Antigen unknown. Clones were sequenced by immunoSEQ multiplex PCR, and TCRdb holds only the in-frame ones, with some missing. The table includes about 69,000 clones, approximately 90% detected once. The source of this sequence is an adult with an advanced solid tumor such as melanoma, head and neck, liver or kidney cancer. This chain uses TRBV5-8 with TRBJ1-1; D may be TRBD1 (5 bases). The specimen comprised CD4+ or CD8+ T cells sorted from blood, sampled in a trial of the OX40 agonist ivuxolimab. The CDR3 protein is CASSLVGANTEAFF. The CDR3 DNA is TGTGCCAGCAGCTTGGTAGGGGCGAACACTGAAGCTTTCTTT.